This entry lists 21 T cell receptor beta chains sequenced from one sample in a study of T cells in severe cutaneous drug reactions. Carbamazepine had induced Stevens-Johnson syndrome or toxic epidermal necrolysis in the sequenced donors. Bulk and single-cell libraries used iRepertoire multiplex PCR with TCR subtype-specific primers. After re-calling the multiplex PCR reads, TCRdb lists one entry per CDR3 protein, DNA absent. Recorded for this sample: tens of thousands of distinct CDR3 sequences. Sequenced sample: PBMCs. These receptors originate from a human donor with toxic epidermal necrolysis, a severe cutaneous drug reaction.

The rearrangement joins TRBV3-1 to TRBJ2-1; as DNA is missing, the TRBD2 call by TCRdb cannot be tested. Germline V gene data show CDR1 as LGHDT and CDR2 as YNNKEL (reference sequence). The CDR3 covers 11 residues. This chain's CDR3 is CASSQGLAPFF.

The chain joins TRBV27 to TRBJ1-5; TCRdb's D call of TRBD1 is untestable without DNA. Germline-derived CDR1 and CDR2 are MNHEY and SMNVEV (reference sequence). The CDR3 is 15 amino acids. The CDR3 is CASSLRQGGNQPQHF.

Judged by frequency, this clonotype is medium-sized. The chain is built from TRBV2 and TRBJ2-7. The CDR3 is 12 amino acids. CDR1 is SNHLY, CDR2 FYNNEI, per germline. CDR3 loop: CASSEAPREQYF.

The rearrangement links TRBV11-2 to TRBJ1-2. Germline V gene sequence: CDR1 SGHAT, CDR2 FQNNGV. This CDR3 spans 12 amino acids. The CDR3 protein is CASRGSNYGYTF.

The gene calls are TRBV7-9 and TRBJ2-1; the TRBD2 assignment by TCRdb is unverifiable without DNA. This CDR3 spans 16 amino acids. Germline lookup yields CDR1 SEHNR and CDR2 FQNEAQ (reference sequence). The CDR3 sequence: CASSLLSGFSRNEQFF.

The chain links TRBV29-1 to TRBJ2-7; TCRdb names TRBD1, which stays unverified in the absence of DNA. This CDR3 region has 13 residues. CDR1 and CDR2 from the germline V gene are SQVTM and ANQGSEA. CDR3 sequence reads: CSVGDRGLYEQYF.

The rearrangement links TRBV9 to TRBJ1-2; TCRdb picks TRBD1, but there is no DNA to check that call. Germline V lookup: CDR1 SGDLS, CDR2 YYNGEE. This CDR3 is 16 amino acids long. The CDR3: CASSGRGTGDNYGYTF.

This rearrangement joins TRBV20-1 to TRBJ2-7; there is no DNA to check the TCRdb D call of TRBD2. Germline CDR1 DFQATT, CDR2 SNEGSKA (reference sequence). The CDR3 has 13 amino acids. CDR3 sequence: CSVVSGSSYEQYF.

The CDR3 here is CASSSVAGGQQETQYF. This chain uses TRBV3-1 with TRBJ2-5; TCRdb names TRBD2, which stays unverified in the absence of DNA. Germline V gene data show CDR1 as LGHDT and CDR2 as YNNKEL (reference sequence). The CDR3 is 16 residues long.

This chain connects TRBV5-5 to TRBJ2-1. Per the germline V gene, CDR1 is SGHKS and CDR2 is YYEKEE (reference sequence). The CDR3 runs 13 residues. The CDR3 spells CASSFTFPNEQFF.

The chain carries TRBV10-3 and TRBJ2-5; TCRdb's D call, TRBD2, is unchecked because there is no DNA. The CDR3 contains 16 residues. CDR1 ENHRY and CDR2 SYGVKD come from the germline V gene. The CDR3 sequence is CAIALWTSGAQETQYF.

The CDR3 spells CASSRGSSYEQYF. The gene calls are TRBV12-3 or TRBV12-4 and TRBJ2-7. CDR3 length equals 13 residues.

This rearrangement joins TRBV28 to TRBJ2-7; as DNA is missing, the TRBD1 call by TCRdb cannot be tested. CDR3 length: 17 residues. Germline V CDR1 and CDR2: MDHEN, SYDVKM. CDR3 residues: CASDRDRWTSGGYEQYF.

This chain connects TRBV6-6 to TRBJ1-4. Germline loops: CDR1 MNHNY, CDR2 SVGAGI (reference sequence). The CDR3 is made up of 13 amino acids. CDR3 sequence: CASSYTKQEKLFF.

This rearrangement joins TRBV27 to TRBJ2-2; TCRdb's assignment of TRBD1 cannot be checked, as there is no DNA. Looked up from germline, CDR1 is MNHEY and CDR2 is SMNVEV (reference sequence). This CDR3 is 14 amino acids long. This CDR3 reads CASSLFPSNGELFF.

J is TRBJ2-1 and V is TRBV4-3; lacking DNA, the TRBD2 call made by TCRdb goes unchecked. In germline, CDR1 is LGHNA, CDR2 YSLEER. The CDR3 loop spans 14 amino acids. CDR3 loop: CASSQEPSDNEQFF.

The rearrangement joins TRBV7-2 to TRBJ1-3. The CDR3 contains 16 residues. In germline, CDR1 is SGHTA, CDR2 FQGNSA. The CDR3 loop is CASSLTPGNSGNTIYF. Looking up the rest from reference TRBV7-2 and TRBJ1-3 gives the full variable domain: GAGVSQSPSNKVTEKGKDVELRCDPISGHTALYWYRQSLGQGLEFLIYFQGNSAPDKSGLPSDRFSAERTGGSVSTLTIQRTQQEDSAVYLCASSLTPGNSGNTIYFGEGSWLTVV.

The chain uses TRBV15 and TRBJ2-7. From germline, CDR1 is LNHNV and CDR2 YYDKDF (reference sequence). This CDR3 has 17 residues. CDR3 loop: CATSRDDGVVTPYEQYF.

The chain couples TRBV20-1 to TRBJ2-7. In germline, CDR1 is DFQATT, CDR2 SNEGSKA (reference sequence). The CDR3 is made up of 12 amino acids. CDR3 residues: CSARDRLVEQYF.

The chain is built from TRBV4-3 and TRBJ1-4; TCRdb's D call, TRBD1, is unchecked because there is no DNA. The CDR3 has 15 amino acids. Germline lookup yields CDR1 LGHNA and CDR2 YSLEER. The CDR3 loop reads CASSQGQGANEKLFF.

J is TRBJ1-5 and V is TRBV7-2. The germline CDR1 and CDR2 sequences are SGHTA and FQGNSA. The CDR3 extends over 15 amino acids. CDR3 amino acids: CASSLDLTAGQPQHF.